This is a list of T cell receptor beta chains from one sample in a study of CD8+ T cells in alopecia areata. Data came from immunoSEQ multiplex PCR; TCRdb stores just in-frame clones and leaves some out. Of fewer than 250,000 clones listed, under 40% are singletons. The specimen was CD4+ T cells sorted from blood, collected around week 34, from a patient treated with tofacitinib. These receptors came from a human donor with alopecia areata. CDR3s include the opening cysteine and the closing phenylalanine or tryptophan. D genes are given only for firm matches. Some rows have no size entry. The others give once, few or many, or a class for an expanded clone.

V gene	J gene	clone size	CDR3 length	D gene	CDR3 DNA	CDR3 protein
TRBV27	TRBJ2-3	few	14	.	TGTGCCAGCAGTTTCAGGTGGATCACAGATACGCAGTATTTT	CASSFRWITDTQYF
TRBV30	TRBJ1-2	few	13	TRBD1	TGTGCCTGGGCGGGACAGGGGAACTATGGCTACACCTTC	CAWAGQGNYGYTF
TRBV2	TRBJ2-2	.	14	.	TGTGCCAGCAAAGACCGAATTGGGTCCGGGGAGCTGTTTTTT	CASKDRIGSGELFF
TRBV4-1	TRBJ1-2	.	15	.	TGCGCCAGCAGCCAAGCGGATCCGGGGAACTATGGCTACACCTTC	CASSQADPGNYGYTF
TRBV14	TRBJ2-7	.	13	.	TGTGCCAGCAGCCAAGGCCTCTCCTACGAGCAGTACTTC	CASSQGLSYEQYF
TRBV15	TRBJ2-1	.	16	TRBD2	TGTGCCACCAGCAGAGAGGCCGGGACTAGTTTCTCTGAGCAGTTCTTC	CATSREAGTSFSEQFF
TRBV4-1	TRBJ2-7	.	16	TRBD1	TGCGCCAGCAGCCAAGATCCGGGACAGGGGGCTAACGAGCAGTACTTC	CASSQDPGQGANEQYF
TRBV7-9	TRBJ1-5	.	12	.	TGTGCCAGCAGCCCCGGAGATCAGCCCCAGCATTTT	CASSPGDQPQHF
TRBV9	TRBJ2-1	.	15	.	TGTGCCAGCAGCGTAATCAGCGGGCGCTACAATGAGCAGTTCTTC	CASSVISGRYNEQFF
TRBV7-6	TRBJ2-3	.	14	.	TGTGCCAGCAGCTTAGCGGGGAACACAGATACGCAGTATTTT	CASSLAGNTDTQYF
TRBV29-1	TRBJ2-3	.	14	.	TGCAGCGTTGAGGGGACAGAGAGCGGGGTTCGGCAGTATTTT	CSVEGTESGVRQYF
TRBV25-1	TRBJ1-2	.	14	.	TGTGCCAGCAGTGAACCAGGCAGGGATTATGGCTACACCTTC	CASSEPGRDYGYTF
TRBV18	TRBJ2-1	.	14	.	TGTGCCAGCTCACCCCGGGCCTCCTACAATGAGCAGTTCTTC	CASSPRASYNEQFF
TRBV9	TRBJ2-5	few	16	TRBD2	TGTGCCAGCAGCGCCGGGACTAGCGGGAGGAAAGAGACCCAGTACTTC	CASSAGTSGRKETQYF
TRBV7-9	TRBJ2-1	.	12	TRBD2	TGTGCCAGCAGCCCAACTAGCGGGAAACAGTTCTTC	CASSPTSGKQFF
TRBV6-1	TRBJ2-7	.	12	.	TGTGCCAGCAGCCAACAGATCTACGAGCAGTACTTC	CASSQQIYEQYF
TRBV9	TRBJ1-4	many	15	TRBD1	TGTGCCAGCAGCACTGGACAGGGCGGTGTTGAAAAACTGTTTTTT	CASSTGQGGVEKLFF
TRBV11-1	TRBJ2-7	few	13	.	TGTGCCAGCAGCTTAAGTAGCTCCTACGAGCAGTACTTC	CASSLSSSYEQYF
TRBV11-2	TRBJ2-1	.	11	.	TGTGCCAGCAACTCACTGGGGGGTCAGCTCTTC	CASNSLGGQLF
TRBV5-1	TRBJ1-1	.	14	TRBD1	TGCGCCAGCAGCCCCGGACAGGGATGGACTGAAGCTTTCTTT	CASSPGQGWTEAFF
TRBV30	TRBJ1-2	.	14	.	TGTGCCTGGAGCCCACCTGGGACTCCCCGGGGCTACACCTTC	CAWSPPGTPRGYTF
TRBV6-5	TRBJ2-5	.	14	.	TGTGCCAGCAGTCAAACGGAGGCTTTTGAGACCCAGTACTTC	CASSQTEAFETQYF
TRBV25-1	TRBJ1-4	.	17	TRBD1	TGTGCCAGCAGTACACCGGGACAGGGTTATACTAATGAAAAACTGTTTTTT	CASSTPGQGYTNEKLFF
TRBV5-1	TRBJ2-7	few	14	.	TGCGCCACGAGCCGGGACCCGGAAATTGCCGAGCAGTACTTC	CATSRDPEIAEQYF
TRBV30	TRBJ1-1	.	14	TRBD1	TGTGCCTGGAGTGTGGGGACAGGGAACACTGAAGCTTTCTTT	CAWSVGTGNTEAFF
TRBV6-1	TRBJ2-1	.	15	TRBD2	TGTGCCAGCAGTGATTTGAGCGGGGGGGCCGATGAGCAGTTCTTC	CASSDLSGGADEQFF
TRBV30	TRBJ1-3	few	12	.	TGTGCCTGGAGGGAATCTGGAAACACCATATATTTT	CAWRESGNTIYF
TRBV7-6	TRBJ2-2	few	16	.	TGTGCCAGCAGCTTAGCAGGGTTCCTCGGGGACGGGGAGCTGTTTTTT	CASSLAGFLGDGELFF
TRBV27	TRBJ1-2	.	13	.	TGTGCCAGCAGTTTGGATACGAGACAAGGCTACACCTTC	CASSLDTRQGYTF
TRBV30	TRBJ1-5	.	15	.	TGTGCCTGGAGTGACTACGGGGGGTCGGGTCAGCCCCAGCATTTT	CAWSDYGGSGQPQHF
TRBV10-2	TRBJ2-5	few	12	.	TGCGCCAGCAGTGAGGTCCAAGAGACCCAGTACTTC	CASSEVQETQYF
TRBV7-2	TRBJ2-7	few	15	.	TGTGCCAGCAGCGAAGGACGTAGGCAGCACTACGAGCAGTACTTC	CASSEGRRQHYEQYF
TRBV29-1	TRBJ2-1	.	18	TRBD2	TGCAGCGTTCAAGGAGCAGCGGGAGCCCCCCGCTCCTACAATGAGCAGTTCTTC	CSVQGAAGAPRSYNEQFF
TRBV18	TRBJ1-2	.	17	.	TGTGCCAGCTCACCCCCCGGCAAGGCTGGGGGGAACTATGGCTACACCTTC	CASSPPGKAGGNYGYTF
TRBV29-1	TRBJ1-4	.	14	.	TGCAGCGTTCAGAGGGGCTATTCTAATGAAAAACTGTTTTTT	CSVQRGYSNEKLFF
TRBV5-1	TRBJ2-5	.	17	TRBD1	TGCGCCAGCAGCTTGGGCATGGGACAGCTGTATTATGAGACCCAGTACTTC	CASSLGMGQLYYETQYF
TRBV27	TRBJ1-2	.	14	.	TGTGCCAGCAGTTTACGGGGGCAGGGGTATGGCTACACCTTC	CASSLRGQGYGYTF
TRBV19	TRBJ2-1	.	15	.	TGTGCCAGTACCAAGGGAGGCGGGGTCTACAATGAGCAGTTCTTC	CASTKGGGVYNEQFF
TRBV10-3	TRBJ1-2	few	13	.	TGTGCCATCAGTGAGCCGAACAGGGATGGCTACACCTTC	CAISEPNRDGYTF
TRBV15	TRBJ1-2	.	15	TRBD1	TGTGCCACCAACGCGGAGGACAGGGGGTCCTATGGCTACACCTTC	CATNAEDRGSYGYTF
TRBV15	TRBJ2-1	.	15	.	TGTGCCACCAGCAGAGGGACCACCCCAGTGAATGAGCAGTTCTTC	CATSRGTTPVNEQFF
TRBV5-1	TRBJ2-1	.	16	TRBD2	TGCGCCAGCAGCTTACTAGCGGGAGGTTCCTACAATGAGCAGTTCTTC	CASSLLAGGSYNEQFF
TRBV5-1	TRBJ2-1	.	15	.	TGCGCCAGCAGCTTGGAGGCCCTTAAGAACAATGAGCAGTTCTTC	CASSLEALKNNEQFF
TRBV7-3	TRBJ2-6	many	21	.	TGTGCCAGCAGCGACAATGAAAAGGACTGGCCCCCCGGTGTTGGGGCCAACGTCCTGACTTTC	CASSDNEKDWPPGVGANVLTF
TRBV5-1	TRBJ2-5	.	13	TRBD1	TGCGCCAGCAGGAGGGGGCCCCAAGAGACCCAGTACTTC	CASRRGPQETQYF
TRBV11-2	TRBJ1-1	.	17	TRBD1	TGTGCCAGCAGCCCAGGACAGGGGGATGGATGGAATCCTGAAGCTTTCTTT	CASSPGQGDGWNPEAFF
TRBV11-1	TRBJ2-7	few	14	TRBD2	TGTGCCACAAGACTAGCGGCCTTCTCCTACGAGCAGTACTTC	CATRLAAFSYEQYF
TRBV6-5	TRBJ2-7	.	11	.	TGTGCCAGCACCGACACCTACGAGCAGTACTTC	CASTDTYEQYF